This T cell receptor beta chain was recovered during a study of T cells in Graves' hyperthyroidism and ophthalmopathy. Notes on the study in general: Blood samples included most of the expanded thyroid clonotypes exceeding 0.001. For ophthalmopathy, model prediction preceded onset by a median roughly 5.9 months. A 13 V-J signature model discriminated ophthalmopathy versus stable hyperthyroidism.

The CDR3 totals 18 residues. The V gene's germline CDR1 is SGHRS and CDR2 YFSETQ. The V segment lost 0 bases and the J segment 2 bases; nucleotides outside the gene matches: 9. This clonotype came up many times. Its target is unknown. Amplification of TCR beta CDR3 regions used RNA as the template. The HTBI primer set served for first-round RT-PCR of the TCR CDR3. TCRdb re-derived calls from the multiplex PCR reads in MiXCR, one entry per CDR3 protein. The table has 250,000 to 300,000 distinct CDR3 sequences, roughly 19% seen once; the top ten hold 35% to 40%. The chain carries TRBV5-1 and TRBJ2-3, with 10 bases lining up with TRBD2. The source of this sequence is a man between 50 and 59 years old with Graves' ophthalmopathy. Sequenced material: blood. DNA for the CDR3: TGCGCCAGCAGCTTGGAAACTAGCGGGAATAGGTACACAGATACGCAGTATTTT. This codes for CASSLETSGNRYTDTQYF.